This T cell receptor beta chain comes out of a study of blood T cells in healthy people across ages. Study-level findings and limits: Measured against age, TCR beta diversity per million T cells decreased in a roughly linear manner. Fewer expanded clones and more diversity marked long-lived versus aged donors.

Note on this clonotype: Antigen unknown.

The use of a sample-barcoded 5' primer and a J-beta primer mix characterized a second PCR of roughly 6 to 12 cycles. The template-switch adaptor was a 5' adaptor with 12 random nucleotides. It tagged each cDNA molecule. One entry per CDR3 protein, called by TCRdb with MiXCR from the 5' RACE reads. The data contain 580,000 or so distinct CDR3 sequences, 45% to 55% of them singletons. Losses at the gene ends were 5 bases for V and 8 bases for J; bases not matched to a gene: 4. The CDR3 has 12 amino acids. The clonotype originates from a man older than 75 in good health. V gene TRBV12-3 or TRBV12-4 combines with J gene TRBJ1-2; 8 bases align to TRBD1. The sample comprised blood. DNA of the CDR3: TGTGCCAGCAGTGGGACAGGTTGGGGCTACACCTTC. Amino acid sequence: CASSGTGWGYTF.